Given below is one TCR beta chain in context. Its antigen is unidentified. Using its own MiXCR run on the 5' RACE reads, TCRdb lists one record per CDR3 protein. The repertoire holds some 73,000 distinct CDR3 sequences, around 7.3% seen once, with 41% in the top ten. There are 16 residues in the CDR3. Germline V gives CDR1 MDHEN, CDR2 SYDVKM. V was clipped by 4 bases and J by 3 bases, with 19 bases between them. These data come from a study of T cells after yellow fever vaccination. Overall study: Low-cell-number fractions underwent preparation using SMART-Seq v4 Ultra Low Input.

Overall study findings and caveats: Among primary-vaccination clones, most reappeared after the booster, at roughly 96% for CD4 and roughly 90% for CD8. Shared CD4/CD8 clonotypes were a small share, likely from convergent recombination.

This sequence originates from a man between 25 and 39 years old who received the YFV17D yellow fever vaccine. The sequences come from CD8+ T cells sorted from PBMCs, collected on the day of the yellow fever booster vaccination. This chain joins TRBV28 and TRBJ2-7; D is perhaps TRBD2 (6 bases). CDR3 amino acids: CASSSPDRGILYEQYF. As DNA, the CDR3 is TGTGCCAGCAGTTCCCCCGATCGGGGGATCCTCTACGAGCAGTACTTC. The entire variable domain, with the rest obtained from reference TRBV28 and TRBJ2-7, is as follows: DVKVTQSSRYLVKRTGEKVFLECVQDMDHENMFWYRQDPGLGLRLIYFSYDVKMKEKGDIPEGYSVSREKKERFSLILESASTNQTSMYLCASSSPDRGILYEQYFGPGTRLTVT.